Given below is one T cell receptor beta chain in context. This clone was detected only a few times. Its binding antigen is unknown. No base qualities exist here, and no much larger clone lies one base off it. The collaborating institutions used their own protocols to collect whole blood in K2EDTA tubes. For TCRbeta analysis, collaborators shipped samples in one of three forms: frozen whole blood, isolated PBMCs, or DNA extracted from either of those sample types. The immunoSEQ Assay, a bias-controlled multiplex PCR, was used to amplify TCRbeta CDR3 regions from genomic DNA. The original methods were these. Nucleated cell counts per sample were estimated from amplification of reference gene primers within the assay. To quantify the absolute abundance of each unique TCRbeta CDR3 rearrangement, sequence reads were collapsed and filtered. For each sample, productive Simpson clonality was calculated as the square root of Simpson's diversity index across productive rearrangements. Entries here come from immuneACCESS through TCRdb and include only in-frame sequences with V and J called. Some clones fail to appear in such tables; in the studies checked, an unresolved V gene covers under half of the shortfall, and the cause of the remainder is unknown. That table gives V, J and clone size, and the DNA gave D and trimming. This sample is represented by approximately 140,000 clones; about 83% of them were singletons. The top ten clonotypes cover approximately 15% of the sample.

The sample belongs to a study of blood T cell repertoires in COVID-19 (dated by TCRdb to 2018 to 2020). Context from the whole study: Samples from collaborators originated in the United States, Italy and Spain and spanned both the acute and convalescent phases of COVID-19. A de-identified subject ID, COVID-19 status, age in years and sex were almost always included in the sample metadata. The repertoires were released in a freely available public database intended as a resource for research on the immune response to SARS-CoV-2. Samples came from the ongoing ImmuneRACE study (first 160 participants) plus 1,254 subjects from 6 global collaborators. Where available, HLA class I and class II types were taken from metadata supplied by the sample provider and were not determined by assay-based typing. The material from the prospective study consisted of cDNA or gDNA derived from T cells, B-cell-depleted T cells, or PBMCs. Subjects who had been exposed to COVID-19, were actively infected with it, or had recovered from it provided the deeply sampled blood TCRbeta repertoires that made up the dataset. Results the study describes overall, beyond this receptor: The amount of clinical and demographic metadata varied by source and participant and was provided uncurated.

The germline V gene yields SGHRS for CDR1 and YFSETQ for CDR2. V was cut back by 6 bases and J by 1 base, leaving a gap of 16 bases between them. From cysteine to phenylalanine, the CDR3 is 15 amino acids long. Kept here is only the CDR3 DNA, which spans 45 bases and is read in frame from base 1. The origin of this receptor is a man aged 50 to 59 with acute or convalescent COVID-19. Material: peripheral blood. The receptor chain draws on TRBV5-1 and TRBJ1-1, and possibly TRBD1, on 5 matching bases. The CDR3 here reads CASTFGGTWNTEAFF. The bases read TGCGCCAGCACCTTCGGGGGTACCTGGAACACTGAAGCTTTCTTT. With the rest looked up from the reference TRBV5-1 and TRBJ1-1 genes rather than sequenced, the full variable domain is KAGVTQTPRYLIKTRGQQVTLSCSPISGHRSVSWYQQTPGQGLQFLFEYFSETQRNKGNFPGRFSGRQFSNSRSEMNVSTLELGDSALYLCASTFGGTWNTEAFFGQGTRLTVV.